Listed here is a single TCR beta chain. This CDR3 contains 13 residues. Germline assignment: CDR1 SEHNR and CDR2 FQNEAQ (reference sequence). With V trimmed by 4 bases and J by 8 bases, 6 bases remained unmatched. RNA transcripts served as the template for amplifying TCR beta CDR3 regions. The HTBI primer set drove a first-round RT-PCR of the TCR CDR3. TCRdb reprocessed the multiplex PCR reads with MiXCR, giving one entry per CDR3 protein. The sample has a few hundred thousand distinct CDR3 sequences, less than 20% seen once. This record comes from a study of T cells in Graves' hyperthyroidism and ophthalmopathy. Clinical symptoms, serum thyroxine and TRAb, thyroid ultrasound and orbital computed tomography together formed the diagnostic basis.

V gene TRBV7-9 combines with J gene TRBJ2-3; 7 nucleotides align to TRBD1. This clonotype was obtained from a woman in her twenties or thirties with Graves' hyperthyroidism. Sequencing was done on a sample of blood. CDR3 sequence reads: CASSSIRGRTQYF. As DNA, the CDR3 is TGTGCCAGCAGCTCCATAAGGGGGCGTACGCAGTATTTT. Together with reference TRBV7-9 and TRBJ2-3, the CDR3 gives the full variable domain: DTGVSQNPRHKITKRGQNVTFRCDPISEHNRLYWYRQTLGQGPEFLTYFQNEAQLEKSRLLSDRFSAERPKGSFSTLEIQRTEQGDSAMYLCASSSIRGRTQYFGPGTRLTVL.